Following are 17 T cell receptor beta chains from one sample sequenced in a study of PD-1 blockade in classical Hodgkin lymphoma. Only in-frame clones appear in the TCRdb table, and some are missing; sequencing was by immunoSEQ multiplex PCR. The repertoire holds approximately 3,000 clones, with 70% to 85% as singletons. Every patient had relapsed following autologous stem cell transplantation, and cohorts differed in brentuximab vedotin exposure. Isolated CD8+ T cells were derived from thawed PBMCs through magnetic negative selection. Here the sequenced sample was CD8+ T cells from blood, taken at baseline. All receptors derive from a human donor with classical Hodgkin lymphoma.

The chain couples TRBV4-1 to TRBJ2-3, with D possibly being TRBD2 (6 bases). There are 18 residues in the CDR3. The V gene's germline CDR1 is MGHRA and CDR2 YSYEKL. Trimming stripped 2 bases from V and 2 bases from J, with 20 bases between. CDR3 in amino acids: CASSQRGSRAGPTDTQYF. The CDR3, as DNA: TGCGCCAGCAGCCAACGAGGGTCCAGGGCGGGGCCCACAGATACGCAGTATTTT.

The CDR3 DNA reads TGTGCCAGCAGCTTAGCGCCGAGATACGAGCAGTACTTC. It specifies CASSLAPRYEQYF. The V gene is TRBV7-9, the J gene TRBJ2-5; unclear D gene. Matching the DNA end better, TRBJ2-7 makes the J call doubtful. The CDR3 totals 13 residues. Germline loops: CDR1 SEHNR, CDR2 FQNEAQ (reference sequence).

This clone was observed a handful of times. The J gene is TRBJ1-2, the V gene TRBV7-9, with D tentatively TRBD1 (6 bases). The germline V gene has CDR1 SEHNR and CDR2 FQNEAQ (reference sequence). The germline V and J ends were trimmed by 4 bases and 1 base, with 10 bases remaining between them. This CDR3 comprises 14 residues. DNA for the CDR3: TGTGCCAGCAGCTCAGGGGTGGGTAACTATGGCTACACCTTC. It specifies CASSSGVGNYGYTF. Based on the CDR3 plus reference TRBV7-9 and TRBJ1-2, the full variable domain is DTGVSQNPRHKITKRGQNVTFRCDPISEHNRLYWYRQTLGQGPEFLTYFQNEAQLEKSRLLSDRFSAERPKGSFSTLEIQRTEQGDSAMYLCASSSGVGNYGYTFGSGTRLTVV.

This rearrangement joins TRBV11-3 to TRBJ2-7; possible D gene TRBD2, 6 bases. The CDR3 is made up of 15 amino acids. V was clipped by 4 bases and J by 5 bases, with 18 bases between them. Germline V gene sequence: CDR1 SGHNT, CDR2 YENEEA. CDR3 DNA sequence: TGTGCCAGCAGCTCCCCCGGGACTCCTACCAACGAGCAGTACTTC. Residues: CASSSPGTPTNEQYF.

The V call is TRBV6-6, the J call TRBJ2-7; D not certain. This CDR3 comprises 11 residues. The germline V and J ends were trimmed by 3 bases and 4 bases, with 4 bases remaining between them. Per germline, CDR1 MNHNY and CDR2 SVGAGI (reference sequence). The CDR3 bases are TGTGCCAGCAGTTATATATACGAGCAGTACTTC. Encoded protein: CASSYIYEQYF.

In this sample, this clone turned up a few times. The chain has TRBV27 and TRBJ2-5; tentatively, D is TRBD2 (6 bases). Trimming stripped 0 bases from V and 5 bases from J, with 13 bases between. This CDR3 spans 15 amino acids. Per germline, CDR1 MNHEY and CDR2 SMNVEV (reference sequence). CDR3 in amino acids: CASSLSNGGRETQYF. In DNA, the CDR3 is TGTGCCAGCAGTTTATCGAACGGGGGAAGGGAGACCCAGTACTTC.

The rearrangement joins TRBV27 to TRBJ2-7, with TRBD1 as a possible D gene (6 bases). The CDR3 sequence is 16 residues long. Deletions cut 4 bases from V and 5 bases from J, with 21 bases between. Germline loops: CDR1 MNHEY, CDR2 SMNVEV (reference sequence). DNA for the CDR3: TGTGCCAGCAGTTACTTTCCCGGACAGACCTCGGACGAGCAGTACTTC. This codes for CASSYFPGQTSDEQYF.

This chain joins TRBV7-9 and TRBJ2-1; TRBD2 is a possible D gene (6 bases). The ends were cut back, 2 bases at V and 5 bases at J, with 19 bases in the middle. This CDR3 has 17 amino acids. Germline-derived CDR1 and CDR2 are SEHNR and FQNEAQ (reference sequence). The CDR3 here is CASSLSGGEYLHNEQFF. The CDR3 bases are TGTGCCAGCAGCTTATCCGGCGGGGAGTACCTTCACAATGAGCAGTTCTTC.

The table lists this clone with a few counts. The chain recombines TRBV27 with TRBJ2-7; 7 nucleotides align to TRBD1. Unmatched junction bases numbered 17, after V lost 6 bases and J lost 9 bases. The CDR3 covers 15 residues. Germline CDR1 reads MNHEY; CDR2 reads SMNVEV (reference sequence). CDR3 sequence reads: CASSPPGQFPWGQYF. The CDR3 DNA follows: TGTGCCAGCAGCCCCCCGGGACAGTTTCCCTGGGGGCAGTACTTC.

V gene TRBV4-1 combines with J gene TRBJ2-1, with unresolved D. This CDR3 spans 13 amino acids. V lost 3 bases and J lost 3, with 6 bases in between. The germline CDR1 and CDR2 sequences are MGHRA and YSYEKL. The CDR3 protein is CASSHPIYNEQFF. Written as DNA, the CDR3 is TGCGCCAGCAGCCATCCTATCTACAATGAGCAGTTCTTC.

The chain recombines TRBV11-2 with TRBJ2-1, with TRBD1 matching 10 bases. The J segment lost 9 bases and the V segment lost 5 bases, leaving 10 bases of the junction unmatched. Germline values: CDR1 SGHAT, CDR2 FQNNGV. CDR3 length equals 15 residues. The CDR3 nucleotides read TGTGCCAGCAGCGCCGGGACAGGGGCAGCTAGTGAGCAGTTCTTC. This codes for CASSAGTGAASEQFF. Together with reference TRBV11-2 and TRBJ2-1, the CDR3 gives the full variable domain: EAGVAQSPRYKIIEKRQSVAFWCNPISGHATLYWYQQILGQGPKLLIQFQNNGVVDDSQLPKDRFSAERLKGVDSTLKIQPAKLEDSAVYLCASSAGTGAASEQFFGPGTRLTVL.

The chain has TRBV5-5 and TRBJ1-1; 9 nucleotides align to TRBD1. Per the germline V gene, CDR1 is SGHKS and CDR2 is YYEKEE (reference sequence). The CDR3 sequence is 15 residues long. J was trimmed by 4 bases and V by 2 bases; bases with no gene match: 6. DNA for the CDR3: TGTGCCAGCAGCTTACAGGGGGCGCAGGGCACTGAAGCTTTCTTT. Amino acids: CASSLQGAQGTEAFF. Full variable domain (rest looked up from reference TRBV5-5 and TRBJ1-1): DAGVTQSPTHLIKTRGQQVTLRCSPISGHKSVSWYQQVLGQGPQFIFQYYEKEERGRGNFPDRFSARQFPNYSSELNVNALLLGDSALYLCASSLQGAQGTEAFFGQGTRLTVV.

The chain combines TRBV7-3 with TRBJ2-1; tentatively, D is TRBD2 (6 bases). CDR3 length equals 15 residues. Germline V lookup: CDR1 SGHTA, CDR2 FQGTGA. The V end was cut by 5 bases, the J end by 0 bases, with 11 bases between. The CDR3 sequence is CASSPGTFSYNEQFF. The CDR3 DNA is TGTGCCAGCAGCCCCGGGACTTTCTCCTACAATGAGCAGTTCTTC.

Only a few counts were recorded for this clone. The gene calls are TRBV9 and TRBJ2-3; no firm D call. Germline V gene sequence: CDR1 SGDLS, CDR2 YYNGEE. V was pared by 0 bases and J by 5 bases, with 4 bases between. The CDR3 loop spans 12 amino acids. The CDR3, as DNA: TGTGCCAGCAGCGTAGAAGGAGATACGCAGTATTTT. Protein: CASSVEGDTQYF. The complete variable domain, with remaining parts taken from reference TRBV9 and TRBJ2-3, reads DSGVTQTPKHLITATGQRVTLRCSPRSGDLSVYWYQQSLDQGLQFLIQYYNGEERAKGNILERFSAQQFPDLHSELNLSSLELGDSALYFCASSVEGDTQYFGPGTRLTVL.

V and J are TRBV13 and TRBJ2-5, with D tentatively TRBD2 (5 bases). There are 17 residues in the CDR3. Trimming pared 4 bases from V and 0 bases from J, leaving 18 bases between. Germline V gene sequence: CDR1 PRHDT, CDR2 FYEKMQ (reference sequence). The CDR3 reads CASSYRRTVEYQETQYF. The CDR3 DNA reads TGTGCCAGCAGCTACCGCCGGACTGTTGAGTACCAAGAGACCCAGTACTTC.

The rearrangement uses TRBV7-9 and TRBJ1-1; D is unresolved. The CDR3 consists of 14 residues. Germline CDR1 and CDR2: SEHNR and FQNEAQ (reference sequence). Trimming stripped 10 bases from V and 0 bases from J, with 15 bases between. The CDR3 here is CATPLETMNTEAFF. CDR3 DNA: TGTGCCACCCCCTTGGAGACAATGAACACTGAAGCTTTCTTT.

The gene calls are TRBV27 and TRBJ2-7; D is unresolved. The V gene lost 8 bases and the J gene lost 2 bases, with 19 bases spanning the gap. This CDR3 is 15 amino acids long. Germline V gene data show CDR1 as MNHEY and CDR2 as SMNVEV (reference sequence). The CDR3 region has the DNA TGTGCCAGCCGAAATACGGACGGGTTAACCTACGAGCAGTACTTC. It translates to CASRNTDGLTYEQYF.